One sample yielded the 8 T cell receptor beta chains listed below, sequenced in a study of blood T cell repertoires in COVID-19. The method was immunoSEQ multiplex PCR; TCRdb's version includes in-frame clones alone and lacks a portion of them. The sample comprises about 140,000 clones, around four fifths of which are singletons, and approximately 5% rests with the top ten. What was sequenced was peripheral blood. The receptors here all came from a human donor in a cohort sampled during active COVID-19.

The rearrangement joins TRBV7-9 to TRBJ2-5, with TRBD1 identical over 7 bases. The V gene's germline CDR1 is SEHNR and CDR2 FQNEAQ (reference sequence). V lost 5 bases to trimming and J lost 2 bases; unmatched junction nucleotides: 5. The length of the CDR3 is 14 residues. CDR3 amino acids: CASSPTGNQETQYF. CDR3 in DNA: TGTGCCAGCAGCCCGACAGGGAATCAAGAGACCCAGTACTTC.

This clone was recorded a few times. The chain joins TRBV6-1 to TRBJ2-2; D possibly corresponds to TRBD2 (6 bases). The V gene lost 4 bases and the J gene lost 1 base, with 13 bases spanning the gap. CDR3 length: 16 amino acids. The germline V gene encodes CDR1 MNHNS and CDR2 SASEGT. The CDR3 DNA reads as TGTGCCAGCAGTGCGATGGAGGGGTTGAACACCGGGGAGCTGTTTTTT. Its translation is CASSAMEGLNTGELFF.

The chain carries TRBV28 and TRBJ2-7; TRBD2 agrees at 7 bases. Germline CDR1 reads MDHEN; CDR2 reads SYDVKM. The CDR3 is 13 amino acids. J lost 7 bases, V lost 3 bases, and 6 bases had no gene match. CDR3 nucleotides: TGTGCCAGCAGTTTCCCGGGGGGTCGGGAGCAGTACTTC. Protein product: CASSFPGGREQYF.

J is TRBJ2-2 and V is TRBV30, with D possibly TRBD1 on 5 matching bases. The CDR3 loop spans 13 amino acids. Germline V lookup: CDR1 GTSNPN, CDR2 SVGIG (reference sequence). The germline V and J ends were trimmed by 3 bases and 4 bases, with 9 bases remaining between them. The CDR3 DNA is TGTGCCTGGAGCGCAGGGATCACCGGGGAGCTGTTTTTT. This encodes CAWSAGITGELFF.

The chain is built from TRBV6-5 and TRBJ1-2; 7 nucleotides agree with TRBD1. V was pared by 6 bases and J by 0 bases, with 7 bases of the junction left unmatched. In germline, CDR1 is MNHEY, CDR2 SVGAGI. The length of the CDR3 is 15 residues. The CDR3 protein is CASSVNTGANYGYTF. The CDR3 bases are TGTGCCAGCAGCGTCAACACAGGGGCTAACTATGGCTACACCTTC.

The V call is TRBV7-8, the J call TRBJ2-5; 10 positions match TRBD1. Germline-derived CDR1 and CDR2 are SGHVS and FQNEAQ. The CDR3 runs to 16 residues. Trimming cost V 5 bases and J 2 bases; bases outside gene matches: 8. The CDR3 DNA follows: TGTGCCAGCAGCGCGGTGGGGGACAGGGGACAAGAGACCCAGTACTTC. This codes for CASSAVGDRGQETQYF.

The chain couples TRBV4-1 to TRBJ1-5, with D tentatively TRBD1 (5 bases). The CDR3 loop spans 14 amino acids. CDR1 is MGHRA and CDR2 is YSYEKL in the germline V gene. The ends were cut back, 0 bases at V and 3 bases at J, with 6 bases in the middle. CDR3 in amino acids: CASSQEQDNQPQHF. In nucleotides, the CDR3 is TGCGCCAGCAGCCAAGAACAGGACAATCAGCCCCAGCATTTT.

The chain has TRBV3-1 (or the pseudogene TRBV3-2) and TRBJ2-2, with 9 nucleotides matching TRBD2. This CDR3 contains 18 residues. The ends lost 1 base at V and 6 bases at J; junction bases unmatched: 12. The V gene's germline CDR1 is LGHDT and CDR2 YNNKEL (reference sequence). The CDR3 here is CASSQAFRRGGAAGELFF. The CDR3 DNA follows: TGTGCCAGCAGCCAAGCCTTTCGGCGCGGGGGGGCCGCCGGGGAGCTGTTTTTT.